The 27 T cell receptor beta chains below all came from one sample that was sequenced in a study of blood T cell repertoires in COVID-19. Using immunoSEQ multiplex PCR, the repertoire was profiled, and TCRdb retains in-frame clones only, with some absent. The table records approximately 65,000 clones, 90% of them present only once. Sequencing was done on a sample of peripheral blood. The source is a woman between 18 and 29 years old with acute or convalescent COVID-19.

The CDR3 nucleotides are TGTGCCAGCAGTTACTCGGGGCTAGCGAGCGACAATGAGCAGTTCTTC. Its protein is CASSYSGLASDNEQFF. The chain is built from TRBV6-2 or TRBV6-3 and TRBJ2-1; a possible D gene is TRBD2 (6 bases). V was clipped by 0 bases and J by 5 bases, with 14 bases between them. This CDR3 region has 16 residues. Looked up from germline, CDR1 is MNHEY and CDR2 is SVGEGT.

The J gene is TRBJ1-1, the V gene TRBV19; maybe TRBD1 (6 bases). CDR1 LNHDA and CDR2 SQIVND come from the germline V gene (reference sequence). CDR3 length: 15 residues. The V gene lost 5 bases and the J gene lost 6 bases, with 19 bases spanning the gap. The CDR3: CASSRMADRSAEAFF. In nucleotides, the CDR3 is TGTGCCAGTAGTCGAATGGCCGACAGGTCGGCTGAAGCTTTCTTT.

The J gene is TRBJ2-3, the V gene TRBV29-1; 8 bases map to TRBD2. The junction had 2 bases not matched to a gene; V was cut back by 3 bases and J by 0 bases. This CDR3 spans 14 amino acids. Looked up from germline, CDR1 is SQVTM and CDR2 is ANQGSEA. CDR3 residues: CSVDASGSTDTQYF. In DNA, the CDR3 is TGCAGCGTTGATGCTAGCGGGAGCACAGATACGCAGTATTTT.

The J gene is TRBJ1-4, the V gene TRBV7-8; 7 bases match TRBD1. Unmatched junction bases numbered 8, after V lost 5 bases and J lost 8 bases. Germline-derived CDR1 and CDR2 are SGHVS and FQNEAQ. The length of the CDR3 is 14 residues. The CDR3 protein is CASSRDRVGEKLFF. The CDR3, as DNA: TGTGCCAGCAGCCGAGACAGGGTAGGGGAAAAACTGTTTTTT.

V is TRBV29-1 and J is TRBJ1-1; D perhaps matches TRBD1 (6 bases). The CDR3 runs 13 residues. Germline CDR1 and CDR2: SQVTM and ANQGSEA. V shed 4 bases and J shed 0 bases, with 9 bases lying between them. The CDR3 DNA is TGCAGCGTTGCCGGACAGATGAACACTGAAGCTTTCTTT. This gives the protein CSVAGQMNTEAFF.

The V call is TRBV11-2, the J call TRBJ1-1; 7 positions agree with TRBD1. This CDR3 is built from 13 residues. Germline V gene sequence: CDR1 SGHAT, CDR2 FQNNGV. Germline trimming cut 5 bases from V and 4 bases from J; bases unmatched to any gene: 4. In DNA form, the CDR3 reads TGTGCCAGCAGCGCGAACAGGGGCACTGAAGCTTTCTTT. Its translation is CASSANRGTEAFF.

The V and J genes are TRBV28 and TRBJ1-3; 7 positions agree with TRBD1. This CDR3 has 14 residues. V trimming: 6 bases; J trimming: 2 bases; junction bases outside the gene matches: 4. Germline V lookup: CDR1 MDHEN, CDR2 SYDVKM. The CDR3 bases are TGTGCCAGCAGAACGACAGGGACTGGAAACACCATATATTTT. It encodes CASRTTGTGNTIYF.

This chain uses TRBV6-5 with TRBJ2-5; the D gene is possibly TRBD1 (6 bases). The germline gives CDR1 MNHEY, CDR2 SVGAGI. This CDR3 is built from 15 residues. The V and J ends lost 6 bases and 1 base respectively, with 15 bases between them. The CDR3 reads CASRLFMGAQETQYF. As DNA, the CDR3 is TGTGCCAGCAGATTATTTATGGGGGCCCAAGAGACCCAGTACTTC.

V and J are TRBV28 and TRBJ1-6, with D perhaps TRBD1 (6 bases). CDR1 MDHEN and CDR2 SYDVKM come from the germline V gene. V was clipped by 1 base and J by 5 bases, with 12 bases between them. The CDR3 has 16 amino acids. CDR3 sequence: CASSLLWDTDNSPLHF. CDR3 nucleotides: TGTGCCAGCAGTTTATTGTGGGACACCGATAATTCACCCCTCCACTTT.

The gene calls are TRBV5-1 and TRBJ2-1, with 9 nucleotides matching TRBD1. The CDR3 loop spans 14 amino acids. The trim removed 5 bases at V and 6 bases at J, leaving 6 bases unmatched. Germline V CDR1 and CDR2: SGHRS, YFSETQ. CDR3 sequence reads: CASRSGTGSNEQFF. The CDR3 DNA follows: TGCGCCAGCAGATCCGGGACAGGGTCCAATGAGCAGTTCTTC.

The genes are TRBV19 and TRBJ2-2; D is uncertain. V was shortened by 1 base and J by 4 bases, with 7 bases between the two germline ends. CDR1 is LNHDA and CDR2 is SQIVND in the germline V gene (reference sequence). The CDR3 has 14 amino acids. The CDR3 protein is CASSIVSGTGELFF. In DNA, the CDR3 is TGTGCCAGTAGTATAGTCTCGGGCACCGGGGAGCTGTTTTTT.

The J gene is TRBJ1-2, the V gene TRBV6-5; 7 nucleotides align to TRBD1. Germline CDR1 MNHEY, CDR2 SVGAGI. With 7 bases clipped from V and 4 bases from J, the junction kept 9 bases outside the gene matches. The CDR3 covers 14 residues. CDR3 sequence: CASKRTGVIYGYTF. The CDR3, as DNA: TGTGCCAGCAAACGGACAGGAGTGATCTATGGCTACACCTTC.

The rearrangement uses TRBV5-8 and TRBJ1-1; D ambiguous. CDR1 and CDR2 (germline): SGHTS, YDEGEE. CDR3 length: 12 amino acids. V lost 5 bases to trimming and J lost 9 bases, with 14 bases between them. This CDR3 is CASSAAEKKAFF. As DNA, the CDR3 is TGTGCCAGCAGTGCGGCCGAGAAGAAAGCTTTCTTT.

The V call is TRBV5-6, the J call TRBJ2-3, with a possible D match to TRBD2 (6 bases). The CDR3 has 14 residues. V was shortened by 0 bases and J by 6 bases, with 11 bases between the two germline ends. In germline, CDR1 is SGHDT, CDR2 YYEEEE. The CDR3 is CASSLGRAGDTQYF. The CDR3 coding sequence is TGTGCCAGCAGCTTGGGCAGGGCGGGGGATACGCAGTATTTT. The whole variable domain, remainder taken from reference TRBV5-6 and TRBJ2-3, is DAGVTQSPTHLIKTRGQQVTLRCSPKSGHDTVSWYQQALGQGPQFIFQYYEEEERQRGNFPDRFSGHQFPNYSSELNVNALLLGDSALYLCASSLGRAGDTQYFGPGTRLTVL.

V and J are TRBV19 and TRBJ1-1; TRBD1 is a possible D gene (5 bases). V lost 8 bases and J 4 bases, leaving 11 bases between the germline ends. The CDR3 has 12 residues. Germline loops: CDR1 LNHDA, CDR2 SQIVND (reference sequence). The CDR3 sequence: CASVQGSTEAFF. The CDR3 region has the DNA TGTGCCAGTGTTCAGGGATCCACTGAAGCTTTCTTT.

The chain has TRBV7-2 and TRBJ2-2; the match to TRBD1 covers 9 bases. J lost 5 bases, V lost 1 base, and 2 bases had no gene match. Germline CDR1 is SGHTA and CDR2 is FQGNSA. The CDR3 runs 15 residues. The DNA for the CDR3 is TGTGCCAGCAGCTTAGGGGACAGGGAGACCGGGGAGCTGTTTTTT. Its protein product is CASSLGDRETGELFF.

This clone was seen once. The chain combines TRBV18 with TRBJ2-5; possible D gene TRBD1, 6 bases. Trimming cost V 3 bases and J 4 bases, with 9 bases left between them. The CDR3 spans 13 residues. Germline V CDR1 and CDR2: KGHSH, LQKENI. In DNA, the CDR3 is TGTGCCAGCTCACCGTTAGGGGGAGAGACCCAGTACTTC. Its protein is CASSPLGGETQYF.

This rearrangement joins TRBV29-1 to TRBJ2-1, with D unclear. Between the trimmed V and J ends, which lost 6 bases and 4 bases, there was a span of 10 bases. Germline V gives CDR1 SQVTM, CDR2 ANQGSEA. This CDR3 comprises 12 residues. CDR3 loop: CSVETYYNEQFF. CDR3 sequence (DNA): TGCAGCGTGGAGACCTATTACAATGAGCAGTTCTTC.

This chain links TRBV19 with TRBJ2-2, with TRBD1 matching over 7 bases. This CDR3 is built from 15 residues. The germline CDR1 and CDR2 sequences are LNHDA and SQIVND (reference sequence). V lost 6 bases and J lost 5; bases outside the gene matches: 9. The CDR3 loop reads CASRNQGVNTGELFF. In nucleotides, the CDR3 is TGTGCCAGTAGGAACCAGGGGGTCAATACCGGGGAGCTGTTTTTT.

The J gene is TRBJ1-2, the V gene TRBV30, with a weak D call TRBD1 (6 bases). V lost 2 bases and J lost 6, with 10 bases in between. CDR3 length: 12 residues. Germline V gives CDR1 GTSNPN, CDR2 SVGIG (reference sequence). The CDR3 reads CAWSRSGDGYTF. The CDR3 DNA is TGTGCCTGGAGTCGGTCAGGGGATGGCTACACCTTC.

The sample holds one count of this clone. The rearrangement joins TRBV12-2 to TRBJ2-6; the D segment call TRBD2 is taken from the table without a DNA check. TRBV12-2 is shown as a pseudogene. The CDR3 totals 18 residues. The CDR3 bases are TGTGCAAGTCGCATCACTAGCGGGGGGGACCCTGGCGCCAACGTCCTGACTTTC. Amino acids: CASRITSGGDPGANVLTF.

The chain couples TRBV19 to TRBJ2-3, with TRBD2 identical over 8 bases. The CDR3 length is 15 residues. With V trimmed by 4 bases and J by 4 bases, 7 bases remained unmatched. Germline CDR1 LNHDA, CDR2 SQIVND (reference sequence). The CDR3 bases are TGTGCCAGTAGTAACCCGGGACTAGTGGCAGATACGCAGTATTTT. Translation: CASSNPGLVADTQYF. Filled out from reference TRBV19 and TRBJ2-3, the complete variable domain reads DGGITQSPKYLFRKEGQNVTLSCEQNLNHDAMYWYRQDPGQGLRLIYYSQIVNDFQKGDIAEGYSVSREKKESFPLTVTSAQKNPTAFYLCASSNPGLVADTQYFGPGTRLTVL.

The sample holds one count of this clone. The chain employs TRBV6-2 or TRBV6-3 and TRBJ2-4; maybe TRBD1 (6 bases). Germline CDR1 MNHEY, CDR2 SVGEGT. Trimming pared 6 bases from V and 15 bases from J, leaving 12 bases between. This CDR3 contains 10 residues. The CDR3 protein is CASSRTVRYF. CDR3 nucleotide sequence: TGTGCCAGCAGCAGGACAGTAAGGTACTTC.

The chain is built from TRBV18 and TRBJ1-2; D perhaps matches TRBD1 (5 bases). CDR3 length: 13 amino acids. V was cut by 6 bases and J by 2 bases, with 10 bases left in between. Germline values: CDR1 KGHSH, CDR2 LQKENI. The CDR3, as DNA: TGTGCCAGCTCCCAGGGCTACAACTATGGCTACACCTTC. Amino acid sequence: CASSQGYNYGYTF. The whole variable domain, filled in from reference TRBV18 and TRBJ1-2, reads NAGVMQNPRHLVRRRGQEARLRCSPMKGHSHVYWYRQLPEEGLKFMVYLQKENIIDESGMPKERFSAEFPKEGPSILRIQQVVRGDSAAYFCASSQGYNYGYTFGSGTRLTVV.

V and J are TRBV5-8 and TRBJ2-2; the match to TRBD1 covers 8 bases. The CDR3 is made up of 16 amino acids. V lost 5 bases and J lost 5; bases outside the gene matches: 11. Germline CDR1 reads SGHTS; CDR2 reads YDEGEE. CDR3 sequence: CASRPTGVPYTGELFF. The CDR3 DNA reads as TGTGCCAGCAGGCCGACAGGGGTGCCATATACCGGGGAGCTGTTTTTT.

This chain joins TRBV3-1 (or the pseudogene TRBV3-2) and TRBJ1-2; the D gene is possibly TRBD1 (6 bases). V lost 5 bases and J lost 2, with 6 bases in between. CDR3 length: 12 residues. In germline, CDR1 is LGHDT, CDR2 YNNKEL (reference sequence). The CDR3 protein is CASSGGNYGYTF. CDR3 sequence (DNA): TGTGCCAGCAGCGGGGGCAACTATGGCTACACCTTC.

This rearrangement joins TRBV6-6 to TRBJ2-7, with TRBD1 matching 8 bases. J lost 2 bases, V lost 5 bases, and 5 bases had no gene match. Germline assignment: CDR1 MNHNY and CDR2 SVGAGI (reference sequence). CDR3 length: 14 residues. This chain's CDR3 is CASSRDRNAYEQYF. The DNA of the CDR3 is TGTGCCAGCAGTCGGGACAGGAACGCCTACGAGCAGTACTTC.